The present entry profiles one T cell receptor (beta chain) with its context. These data come from a study of T cell responses to AZD1222 COVID-19 vaccine. The CDR3 length is 14 residues. CDR1 is SGDLS and CDR2 is YYNGEE in the germline V gene. V gave up 2 bases and J gave up 11 bases, with 14 bases separating them. The data were produced by immunoSEQ multiplex PCR, yet TCRdb's version contains in-frame clones alone and is incomplete. The sample shows about 100,000 clones, approximately 90% of them seen only once. Pooled samples include second doses given at about 4 or 12 weeks. The source was peripheral blood, collected 28 days after the second AZD1222 dose. The origin of this receptor is an adult who received the AZD1222 COVID-19 vaccine. This rearrangement joins TRBV9 to TRBJ1-6, with a tentative D call TRBD1 (6 bases). CDR3 in amino acids: CASSVRGGPAPLHF. CDR3 coding DNA: TGTGCCAGCAGCGTTCGGGGGGGGCCCGCACCCCTCCACTTT.